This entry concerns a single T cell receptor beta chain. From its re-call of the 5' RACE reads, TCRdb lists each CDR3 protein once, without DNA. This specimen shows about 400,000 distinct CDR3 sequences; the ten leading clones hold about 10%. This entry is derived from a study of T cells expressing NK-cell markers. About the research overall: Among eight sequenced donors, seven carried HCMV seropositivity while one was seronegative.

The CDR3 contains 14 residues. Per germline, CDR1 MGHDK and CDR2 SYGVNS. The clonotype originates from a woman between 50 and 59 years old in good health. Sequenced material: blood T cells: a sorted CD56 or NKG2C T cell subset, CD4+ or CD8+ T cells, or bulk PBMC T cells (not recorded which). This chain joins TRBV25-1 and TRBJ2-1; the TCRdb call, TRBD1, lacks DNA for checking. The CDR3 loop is CASSESGKGFAGFF. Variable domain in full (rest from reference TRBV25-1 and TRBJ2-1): EADIYQTPRYLVIGTGKKITLECSQTMGHDKMYWYQQDPGMELHLIHYSYGVNSTEKGDLSSESTVSRIRTEHFPLTLESARPSHTSQYLCASSESGKGFAGFFGPGTRLTVL.